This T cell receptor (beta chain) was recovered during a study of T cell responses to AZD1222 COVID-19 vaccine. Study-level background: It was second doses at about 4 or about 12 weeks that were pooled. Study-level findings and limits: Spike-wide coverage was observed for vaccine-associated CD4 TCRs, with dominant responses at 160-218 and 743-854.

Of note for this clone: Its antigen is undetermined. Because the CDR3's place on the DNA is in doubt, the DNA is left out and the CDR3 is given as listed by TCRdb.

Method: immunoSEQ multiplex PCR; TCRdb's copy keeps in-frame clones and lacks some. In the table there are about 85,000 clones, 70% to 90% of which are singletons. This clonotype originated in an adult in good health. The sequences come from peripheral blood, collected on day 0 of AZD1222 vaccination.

The CDR3 loop is CASSLGTGGPRFF. The rearrangement joins TRBV28 to TRBJ2-1; TRBD2, the D gene given by the table, was not confirmed from the DNA. The CDR3 adds up to 13 amino acids, both ends counted. CDR1 and CDR2 (germline): MDHEN, SYDVKM.